This TCR beta chain was identified during a study of cytomegalovirus exposure and HLA in healthy donors. On the study more broadly: Roughly 86 million unique TCRs from HLA-typed donors made up an early data release.

It was with 60 Vbeta and 13 Jbeta primers that the PCR ran. The assay was immunoSEQ multiplex PCR, and TCRdb's table has in-frame clones only and misses some. The sample contains over 110,000 clones, about 84% of which appear only once. The study, taken as a whole, reports: Excluded were some V segments that proved indistinguishable, including TRBV6-2 and TRBV6-3.

Germline V gene sequence: CDR1 SGHRS, CDR2 YFSETQ. The CDR3 totals 18 residues. J lost 3 bases, V lost 3 bases, and 11 bases had no gene match. Regarding this clone: The antigen is undetermined.

The sequencing input was PBMCs. The TCR was taken from a middle-aged woman in good health and CMV-seropositive. The chain uses TRBV5-1 and TRBJ2-7; 14 bases agree with TRBD2. The CDR3 protein is CASSSTPPGTSGSYEQYF. As DNA, the CDR3 is TGCGCCAGCAGCTCGACCCCTCCCGGGACTAGCGGGAGCTACGAGCAGTACTTC.